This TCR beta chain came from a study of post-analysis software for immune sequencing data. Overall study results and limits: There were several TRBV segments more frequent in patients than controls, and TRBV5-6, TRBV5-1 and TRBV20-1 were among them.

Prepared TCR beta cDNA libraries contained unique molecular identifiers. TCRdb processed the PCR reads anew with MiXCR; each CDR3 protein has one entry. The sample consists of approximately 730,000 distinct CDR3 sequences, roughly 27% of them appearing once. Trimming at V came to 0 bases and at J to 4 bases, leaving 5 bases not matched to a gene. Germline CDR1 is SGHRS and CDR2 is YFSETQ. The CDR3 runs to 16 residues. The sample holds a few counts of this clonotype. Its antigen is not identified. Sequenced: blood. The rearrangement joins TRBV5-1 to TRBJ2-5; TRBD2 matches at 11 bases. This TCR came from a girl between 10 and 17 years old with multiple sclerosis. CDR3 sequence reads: CASSLDIAGGLETQYF. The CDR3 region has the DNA TGCGCCAGCAGCTTGGATATAGCGGGAGGGCTAGAGACCCAGTACTTC.